What follows is one T cell receptor (beta chain) and its context. Its target is not known. CDR1 SGHTA and CDR2 FQGTGA come from the germline V gene. This CDR3 has 13 amino acids. V lost 2 bases and J lost 14, with 17 bases in between. Template material for amplifying TCR beta CDR3 regions consisted of RNA transcripts. With the HTBI primer set, the TCR CDR3 went through a first round of RT-PCR. TCRdb passed the multiplex PCR reads through MiXCR, listing each CDR3 protein once. The sample gives 750,000 to 900,000 distinct CDR3 sequences, around 38% of which show up once; 7.5% to 9.5% is in the top ten. The data are from a study of T cells in Graves' hyperthyroidism and ophthalmopathy. Study results and limitations: The blood repertoire included most of the expanded thyroid clonotypes above 0.001.

The chain has TRBV7-3 and TRBJ2-3; the D gene could be TRBD1 or TRBD2 (6 bases each). This TCR came from a man aged 18-30 years with Graves' hyperthyroidism. Sequencing was done on a sample of blood. The CDR3 nucleotides are TGTGCCAGCAGCTTAGAGGGGGGCGGCCTGTGGTATTTT. Protein product: CASSLEGGGLWYF.